Below, 10 T cell receptor beta chains from the same sample are listed, as sequenced in a study of blood T cell repertoires in COVID-19. Profiling relied on immunoSEQ multiplex PCR, and the TCRdb table lists in-frame clones only, not all of them. The table lists 150,000 or so clones, roughly 90% of them singletons. What was sequenced was peripheral blood. The receptors originated from a woman in her 70s with acute or convalescent COVID-19.

The J gene is TRBJ1-5, the V gene TRBV4-2, with D perhaps matching TRBD1 (6 bases). Germline lookup yields CDR1 LGHNA and CDR2 YNFKEQ. CDR3 size: 16 residues. Trimming removed 0 bases at V and 3 bases at J, with 12 bases between. For the CDR3, the DNA is TGTGCCAGCAGCCAAGATCATGGACAGCTCAATCAGCCCCAGCATTTT. Its translation is CASSQDHGQLNQPQHF.

The chain combines TRBV5-6 with TRBJ2-7, with TRBD1 matching over 9 bases. Trimming cost V 4 bases and J 2 bases; bases outside gene matches: 7. The CDR3 totals 15 residues. CDR1 and CDR2 from the germline V gene are SGHDT and YYEEEE. The CDR3 nucleotides read TGTGCCAGCAGCCAGGACAGGGGTAAGGCCTACGAGCAGTACTTC. As protein: CASSQDRGKAYEQYF.

The CDR3 DNA sequence: TGTGCCAGTACCCCTAGCGGGAGGGCTTCAGATACGCAGTATTTT. Translating gives CASTPSGRASDTQYF. The chain recombines TRBV19 with TRBJ2-3, with 12 nucleotides matching TRBD2. The trim removed 7 bases at V and 4 bases at J, leaving 6 bases unmatched. Germline V CDR1 and CDR2: LNHDA, SQIVND (reference sequence). CDR3 length: 15 amino acids.

The V call is TRBV15, the J call TRBJ2-5, with 14 bases matching TRBD2. The CDR3 contains 16 residues. CDR1 is LNHNV and CDR2 is YYDKDF in the germline V gene (reference sequence). Germline trimming cut 2 bases from V and 3 bases from J; bases unmatched to any gene: 2. The CDR3 sequence: CATSRRLAGGEETQYF. CDR3 in DNA: TGTGCCACCAGCAGAAGACTAGCGGGGGGGGAAGAGACCCAGTACTTC.

The J gene is TRBJ2-1, the V gene TRBV27; 12 bases are shared with TRBD2. CDR1 and CDR2 (germline): MNHEY, SMNVEV (reference sequence). The CDR3 runs to 16 residues. V was clipped by 3 bases and J by 12 bases; unmatched bases: 12. As DNA, the CDR3 is TGTGCCAGCAGTTTTTACCTAGCGGGAGGGCCTAAATTGCAGTTCTTC. Translation: CASSFYLAGGPKLQFF.

This chain joins TRBV6-2 or TRBV6-3 and TRBJ2-3, with 16 bases aligning to TRBD2. V gave up 2 bases and J gave up 4 bases; unmatched junction bases: 6. The CDR3 extends over 18 amino acids. CDR1 is MNHEY and CDR2 is SVGEGT in the germline V gene. The DNA for the CDR3 is TGTGCCAGCAGTTACCAGGGACTAGCGGGGGGGTGGCCAGATACGCAGTATTTT. Translating gives CASSYQGLAGGWPDTQYF.

The chain has TRBV10-3 and TRBJ1-1, with 8 bases matching TRBD1. The V segment lost 2 bases and the J segment 0 bases; nucleotides outside the gene matches: 5. Germline CDR1 and CDR2: ENHRY and SYGVKD. The CDR3 consists of 16 residues. The CDR3 spells CAISERTGRMNTEAFF. DNA of the CDR3: TGTGCCATCAGTGAGCGGACAGGGCGAATGAACACTGAAGCTTTCTTT.

The genes are TRBV7-3 and TRBJ2-1, with 9 bases identical to TRBD1. Germline-derived CDR1 and CDR2 are SGHTA and FQGTGA. CDR3 length equals 15 residues. V lost 5 bases, J lost 5 bases, and 7 bases stayed unmatched. CDR3 coding DNA: TGTGCCAGCAGCCCCCGGGACAGGGTTAACAATGAGCAGTTCTTC. Its protein is CASSPRDRVNNEQFF.

The genes are TRBV15 and TRBJ2-3; TRBD2 might be the D (6 bases). Trimming pared 7 bases from V and 6 bases from J, leaving 14 bases between. The CDR3 has 13 amino acids. Germline V gene lookup returns CDR1 LNHNV and CDR2 YYDKDF (reference sequence). In DNA, the CDR3 is TGTGCCACCATTAGCGGCCGGGGGGATACGCAGTATTTT. Its translation is CATISGRGDTQYF. Filled out from reference TRBV15 and TRBJ2-3, the complete variable domain reads DAMVIQNPRYQVTQFGKPVTLSCSQTLNHNVMYWYQQKSSQAPKLLFHYYDKDFNNEADTPDNFQSRRPNTSFCFLDIRSPGLGDTAMYLCATISGRGDTQYFGPGTRLTVL.

The J gene is TRBJ1-1, the V gene TRBV5-1; unclear D gene. Trimming cost V 0 bases and J 0 bases, with 9 bases left between them. This CDR3 is built from 15 residues. In germline, CDR1 is SGHRS, CDR2 YFSETQ. The chain's CDR3 is CASSLGPSMNTEAFF. The CDR3 DNA sequence: TGCGCCAGCAGCTTGGGTCCGAGTATGAACACTGAAGCTTTCTTT.